This TCR beta chain was identified during a study of OX40 agonist ivuxolimab in advanced cancers. TCRdb's copy holds only in-frame clones and misses some; the assay was immunoSEQ multiplex PCR. The sample includes over 60,000 clones, about nine tenths of them seen just once. With V trimmed by 0 bases and J by 3 bases, 10 bases remained unmatched. Germline V gives CDR1 SGHTA, CDR2 FQGNSA. The CDR3 is made up of 18 amino acids. This clone has only one observation. The sequence was obtained from an adult with an advanced solid tumor such as melanoma, head and neck, liver or kidney cancer. Sequencing was performed on CD4+ or CD8+ T cells sorted from blood, taken in a trial of the OX40 agonist ivuxolimab. The chain joins TRBV7-2 to TRBJ2-3; 9 nucleotides align to TRBD2. CDR3 region: CASSLALVAGGGTDTQYF. CDR3 DNA sequence: TGTGCCAGCAGCTTAGCATTGGTGGCGGGAGGGGGGACAGATACGCAGTATTTT.